This T cell receptor beta chain was sequenced in a study of blood T cell repertoires in COVID-19. In the study overall: Sample material is recorded as cDNA or gDNA derived from T cells, B-cell-depleted T cells, or PBMCs.

Germline trimming cut 6 bases from V and 6 bases from J; bases unmatched to any gene: 5. The CDR3 runs 12 residues. As processed by the authors: Cell counts per sample came from amplifying reference gene primers. Produced via immunoSEQ multiplex PCR; TCRdb's table is partial and in-frame only. V and J calls and clone size are as listed in that table; D and trimming were resolved from the DNA. The sample shows 300,000 to 450,000 clones, around nine tenths of them seen only once. V usage is TRBV12-3 or TRBV12-4 and J usage is TRBJ2-7; 7 nucleotides line up with TRBD1. Sequencing was carried out using peripheral blood. This clonotype originated in a human donor in a cohort sampled during active COVID-19. The CDR3 loop reads CASSRTGGEQYF. CDR3 nucleotide sequence: TGTGCCAGCAGCAGGACAGGCGGCGAGCAGTACTTC.